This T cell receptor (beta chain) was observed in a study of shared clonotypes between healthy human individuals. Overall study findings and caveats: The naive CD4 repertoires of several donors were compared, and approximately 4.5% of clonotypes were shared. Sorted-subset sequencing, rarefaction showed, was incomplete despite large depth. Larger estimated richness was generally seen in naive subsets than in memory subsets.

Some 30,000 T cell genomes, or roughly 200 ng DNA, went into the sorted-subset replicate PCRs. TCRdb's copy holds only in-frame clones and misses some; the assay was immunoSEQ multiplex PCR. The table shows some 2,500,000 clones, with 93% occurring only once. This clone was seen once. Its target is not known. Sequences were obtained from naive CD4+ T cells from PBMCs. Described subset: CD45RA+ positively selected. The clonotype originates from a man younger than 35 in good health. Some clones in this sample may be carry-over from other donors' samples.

CDR3 nucleotide sequence: TGTGCCAGCAGTGAAGTTGCTGAAAAACTGTTTTTT. This translates into CASSEVAEKLFF. The V and J genes are TRBV6-1 and TRBJ1-4; D not resolved. Looked up from germline, CDR1 is MNHNS and CDR2 is SASEGT. This CDR3 comprises 12 residues. The V and J ends lost 1 base and 7 bases respectively, with 4 bases between them.